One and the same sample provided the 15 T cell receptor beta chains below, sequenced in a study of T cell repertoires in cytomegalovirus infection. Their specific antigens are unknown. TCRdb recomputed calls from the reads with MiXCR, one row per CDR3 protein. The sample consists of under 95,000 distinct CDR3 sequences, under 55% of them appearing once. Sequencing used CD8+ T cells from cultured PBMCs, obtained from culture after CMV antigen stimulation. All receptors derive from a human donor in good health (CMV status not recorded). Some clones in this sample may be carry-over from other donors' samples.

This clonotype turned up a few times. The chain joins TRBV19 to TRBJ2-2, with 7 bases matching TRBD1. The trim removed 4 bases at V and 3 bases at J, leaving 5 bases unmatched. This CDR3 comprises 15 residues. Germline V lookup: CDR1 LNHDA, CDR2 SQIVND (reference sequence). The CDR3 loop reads CASSSRDRHTGELFF. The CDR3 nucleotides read TGTGCCAGTAGTAGCCGGGACAGACACACCGGGGAGCTGTTTTTT.

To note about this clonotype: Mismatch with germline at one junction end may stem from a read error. The CDR3 here is CASSEGAGEGETQYF. The CDR3 coding sequence is TGTGCTAGCAGCGAAGGCGCAGGGGAGGGAGAGACCCAGTACTTC. This chain joins TRBV7-6 and TRBJ2-5; D perhaps matches TRBD2 (7 bases). CDR3 size: 15 residues. In germline, CDR1 is SGHVS, CDR2 FNYEAQ.

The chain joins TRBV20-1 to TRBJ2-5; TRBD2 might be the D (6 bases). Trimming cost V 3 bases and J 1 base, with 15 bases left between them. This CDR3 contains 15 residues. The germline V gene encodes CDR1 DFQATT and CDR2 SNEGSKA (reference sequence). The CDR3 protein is CSASRTSQPQETQYF. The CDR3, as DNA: TGCAGTGCTAGTCGTACTAGCCAACCCCAAGAGACCCAGTACTTC.

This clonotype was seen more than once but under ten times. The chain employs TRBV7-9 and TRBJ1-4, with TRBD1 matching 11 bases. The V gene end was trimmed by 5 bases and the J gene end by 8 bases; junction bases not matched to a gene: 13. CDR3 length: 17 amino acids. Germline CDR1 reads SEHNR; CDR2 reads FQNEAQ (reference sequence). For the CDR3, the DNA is TGTGCCAGCAGCAGAGGGACAGGGGGTGCCTCGGGGGAAAAACTGTTTTTT. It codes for CASSRGTGGASGEKLFF.

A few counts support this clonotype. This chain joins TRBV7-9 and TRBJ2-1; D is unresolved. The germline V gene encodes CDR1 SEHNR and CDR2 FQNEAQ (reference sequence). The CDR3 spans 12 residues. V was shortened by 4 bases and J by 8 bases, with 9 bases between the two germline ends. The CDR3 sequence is CASSSVGYEQFF. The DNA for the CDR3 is TGTGCCAGCAGCTCCGTAGGCTATGAGCAGTTCTTC.

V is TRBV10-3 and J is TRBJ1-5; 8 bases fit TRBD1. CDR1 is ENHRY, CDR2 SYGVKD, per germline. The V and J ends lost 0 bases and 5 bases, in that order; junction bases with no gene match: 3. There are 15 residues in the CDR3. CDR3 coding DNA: TGTGCCATCAGTGAGTCGTTGACAGGGGATCAGCCCCAGCATTTT. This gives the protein CAISESLTGDQPQHF.

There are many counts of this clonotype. DNA of the CDR3: TGTGCCAGCAGCTTAGCACGGGGTGGCTATGGCTACACCTTC. This gives the protein CASSLARGGYGYTF. The rearrangement joins TRBV7-8 to TRBJ1-2; no definite D call. Germline CDR1 reads SGHVS; CDR2 reads FQNEAQ. Trimming cost V 0 bases and J 4 bases, with 9 bases left between them. The CDR3 sequence is 14 residues long.

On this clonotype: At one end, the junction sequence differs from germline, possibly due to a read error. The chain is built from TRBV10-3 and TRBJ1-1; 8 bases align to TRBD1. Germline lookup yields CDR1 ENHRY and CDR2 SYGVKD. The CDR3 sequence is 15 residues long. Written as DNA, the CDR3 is TGTACCATCAGCGGGTTTGGACAGGGAGACACTGAATATTTCTTT. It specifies CTISGFGQGDTEYFF.

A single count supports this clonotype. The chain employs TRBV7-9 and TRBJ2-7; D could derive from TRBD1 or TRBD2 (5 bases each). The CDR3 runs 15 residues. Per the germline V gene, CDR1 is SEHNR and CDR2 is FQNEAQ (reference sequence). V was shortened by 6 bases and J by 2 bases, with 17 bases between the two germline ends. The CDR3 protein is CASRPTGTATYEQYF. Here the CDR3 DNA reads TGTGCCAGCAGACCGACCGGGACGGCTACCTACGAGCAGTACTTC.

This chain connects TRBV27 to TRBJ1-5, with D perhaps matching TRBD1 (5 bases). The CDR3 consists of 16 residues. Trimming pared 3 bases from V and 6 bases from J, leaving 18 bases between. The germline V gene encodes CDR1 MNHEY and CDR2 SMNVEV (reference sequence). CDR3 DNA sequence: TGTGCCAGCAGTTTCTCAGGGTTGAGAGGTAGTCAGCCCCAGCATTTT. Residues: CASSFSGLRGSQPQHF.

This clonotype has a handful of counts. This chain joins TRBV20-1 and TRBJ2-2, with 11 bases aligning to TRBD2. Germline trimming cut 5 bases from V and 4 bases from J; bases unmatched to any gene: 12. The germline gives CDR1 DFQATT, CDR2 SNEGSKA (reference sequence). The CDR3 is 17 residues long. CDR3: CSASPGLAVTLTGELFF. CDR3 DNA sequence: TGCAGTGCTTCTCCGGGACTAGCGGTAACACTCACCGGGGAGCTGTTTTTT.

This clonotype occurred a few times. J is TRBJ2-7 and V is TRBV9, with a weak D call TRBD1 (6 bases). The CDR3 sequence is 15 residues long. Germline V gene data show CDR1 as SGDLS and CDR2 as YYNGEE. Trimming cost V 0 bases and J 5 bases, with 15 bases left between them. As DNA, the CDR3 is TGTGCCAGCAGCGTAGGATCACAGGGACCACACGAGCAGTACTTC. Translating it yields CASSVGSQGPHEQYF.

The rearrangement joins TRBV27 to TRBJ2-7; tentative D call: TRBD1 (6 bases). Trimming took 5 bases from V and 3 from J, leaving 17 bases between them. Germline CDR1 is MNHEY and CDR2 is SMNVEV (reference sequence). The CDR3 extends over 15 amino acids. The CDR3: CASSTTGLTGYEQYF. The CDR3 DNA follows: TGTGCCAGCAGTACCACAGGGTTAACTGGCTACGAGCAGTACTTC.

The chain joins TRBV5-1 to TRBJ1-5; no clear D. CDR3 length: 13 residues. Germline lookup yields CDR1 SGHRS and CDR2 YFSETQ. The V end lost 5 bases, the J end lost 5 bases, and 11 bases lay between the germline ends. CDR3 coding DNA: TGCGCCAGCAGTGAAGGGATCGATCAGCCCCAGCATTTT. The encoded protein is CASSEGIDQPQHF.

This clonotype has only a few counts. CDR3 nucleotides: TGTGCCAGCAGCGGGACTAGCGGGAATGGCGGGGAGCTGTTTTTT. Its translation is CASSGTSGNGGELFF. This chain joins TRBV5-5 and TRBJ2-2; 13 bases line up with TRBD2. Germline V gene data show CDR1 as SGHKS and CDR2 as YYEKEE (reference sequence). With 4 bases clipped from V and 7 bases from J, the junction kept 4 bases outside the gene matches. The CDR3 totals 15 residues. Using reference TRBV5-5 and TRBJ2-2 for the parts outside the CDR3, the full variable domain is DAGVTQSPTHLIKTRGQQVTLRCSPISGHKSVSWYQQVLGQGPQFIFQYYEKEERGRGNFPDRFSARQFPNYSSELNVNALLLGDSALYLCASSGTSGNGGELFFGEGSRLTVL.